This TCR beta chain originates from a study of blood T cell repertoires in COVID-19. Those who participated ranged in age from about 18 to 89 years and resided in around 22 US areas. Clinical histories supplied by participants themselves formed the basis of cohort assignment. Produced via immunoSEQ multiplex PCR; TCRdb's table is partial and in-frame only. The sample holds about 270,000 clones, more than 70% seen once. The germline V gene encodes CDR1 KGHSH and CDR2 LQKENI. CDR3 length: 17 amino acids. Losses at the gene ends were 2 bases for V and 0 bases for J; bases not matched to a gene: 5. This chain uses TRBV18 with TRBJ1-3; 9 nucleotides line up with TRBD1. This clonotype originated in a woman aged 40 to 49 with acute COVID-19. The sequenced sample was PBMCs or T cells enriched from blood (not recorded which). The CDR3 loop reads CASSPDRGSTSGNTIYF. CDR3 DNA sequence: TGTGCCAGCTCACCAGACAGGGGGTCAACCTCTGGAAACACCATATATTTT.